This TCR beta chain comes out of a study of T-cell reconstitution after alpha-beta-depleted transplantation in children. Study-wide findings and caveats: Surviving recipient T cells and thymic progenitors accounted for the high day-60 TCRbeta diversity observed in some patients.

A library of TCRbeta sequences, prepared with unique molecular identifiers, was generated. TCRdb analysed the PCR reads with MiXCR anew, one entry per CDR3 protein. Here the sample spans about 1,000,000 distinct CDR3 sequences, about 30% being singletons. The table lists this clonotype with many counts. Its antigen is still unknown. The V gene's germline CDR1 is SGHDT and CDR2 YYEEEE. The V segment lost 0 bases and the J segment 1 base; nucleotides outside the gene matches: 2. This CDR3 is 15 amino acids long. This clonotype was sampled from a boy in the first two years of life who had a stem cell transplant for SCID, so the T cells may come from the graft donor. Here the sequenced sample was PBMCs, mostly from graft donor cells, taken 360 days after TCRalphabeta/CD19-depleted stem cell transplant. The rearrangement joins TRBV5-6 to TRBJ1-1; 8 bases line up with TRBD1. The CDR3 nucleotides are TGTGCCAGCAGCTTGGCGCAGGGGGCGAACACTGAAGCTTTCTTT. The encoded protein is CASSLAQGANTEAFF. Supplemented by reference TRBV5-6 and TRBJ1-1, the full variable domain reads DAGVTQSPTHLIKTRGQQVTLRCSPKSGHDTVSWYQQALGQGPQFIFQYYEEEERQRGNFPDRFSGHQFPNYSSELNVNALLLGDSALYLCASSLAQGANTEAFFGQGTRLTVV.